The 9 T cell receptor beta chains in this list originate from one sample, sequenced in a study of molecular identifiers for immune sequencing clone quantification. TCRdb reprocessed the PCR reads with MiXCR, giving one entry per CDR3 protein. The sample records roughly 71,000 distinct CDR3 sequences, approximately 18% being singletons. Material for sequencing was naive CD8+ T cells from blood, with Jurkat cell RNA spiked in. As to subset: FACS-sorted CD8+CD4-CCR7+CD45RA+ naive T cells. Source of these receptors: a human donor in good health. Some libraries in this study had Jurkat cell RNA spiked in.

The chain uses TRBV12-3 or TRBV12-4 and TRBJ2-7, with 8 bases that match TRBD1. The CDR3 length is 18 residues. V lost 6 bases, J lost 6 bases, and 22 bases stayed unmatched. CDR3 protein: CASSPYSQGARDWSEQYF. As DNA, the CDR3 is TGTGCCAGCAGCCCCTATAGCCAGGGGGCGCGGGATTGGTCCGAGCAGTACTTC.

This clonotype showed up many times. The chain has TRBV29-1 and TRBJ1-2; 7 nucleotides agree with TRBD1. With 4 bases clipped from V and 8 bases from J, the junction kept 10 bases outside the gene matches. The CDR3 has 13 amino acids. The germline V gene has CDR1 SQVTM and CDR2 ANQGSEA. The CDR3 loop is CSVASPTGEGYTF. CDR3 in DNA: TGCAGCGTTGCAAGCCCCACAGGGGAAGGCTACACCTTC.

In regard to this clonotype: The CDR3 carries no conserved terminal phenylalanine or tryptophan, so it likely arises from a read error. The rearrangement uses TRBV3-1 and TRBJ2-3; the match to TRBD2 covers 9 bases. The CDR3 is 16 residues long. CDR1 is LGHDT and CDR2 is YNNKEL in the germline V gene (reference sequence). V trimming: 5 bases; J trimming: 6 bases; junction bases outside the gene matches: 12. DNA of the CDR3: TGTGCCAGCAGCACCTACCCGGGACTAGCACCTGATACGCAGTATTCT. This sequence encodes CASSTYPGLAPDTQYS.

The V and J genes are TRBV7-9 and TRBJ1-1; D is unclear. V shed 5 bases and J shed 8 bases, with 3 bases lying between them. This CDR3 comprises 9 residues. Germline CDR1 reads SEHNR; CDR2 reads FQNEAQ (reference sequence). The CDR3 spells CASSAEAFF. The CDR3 region has the DNA TGTGCCAGCAGCGCCGAAGCTTTCTTT.

With regard to this clonotype: A read error may explain this, as a much larger clone is one base away. This chain uses TRBV19 with TRBJ2-7; 12 positions agree with TRBD2. Germline V gives CDR1 LNHDA, CDR2 SQIVND (reference sequence). The CDR3 has 15 amino acids. CDR3 amino acids: CAGSAPLAGGYEQYF. The CDR3 DNA reads as TGTGCCGGTAGTGCCCCACTAGCGGGGGGCTACGAGCAGTACTTC.

This chain connects TRBV6-2 or TRBV6-3 to TRBJ2-1; unclear D gene. In germline, CDR1 is MNHEY, CDR2 SVGEGT. The length of the CDR3 is 14 residues. V lost 3 bases, J lost 4 bases, and 10 bases lay in between. The CDR3 DNA reads as TGTGCCAGCAGTTATAGACACGATTACAATGAGCAGTTCTTC. Translated: CASSYRHDYNEQFF.

This clonotype has ten or more counts. The V gene is TRBV6-2 or TRBV6-3, the J gene TRBJ2-7, with 10 positions matching TRBD2. CDR1 MNHEY and CDR2 SVGEGT come from the germline V gene. V lost 0 bases and J lost 3; bases outside the gene matches: 20. The CDR3 is 21 amino acids. The CDR3 loop is CASSYSNNGASGRPGYYEQYF. The CDR3 DNA is TGTGCCAGCAGTTACTCGAATAATGGAGCTAGCGGGAGACCCGGGTACTACGAGCAGTACTTC.

This clonotype showed up many times. For the CDR3, the DNA is TGCGCCAGCAGCTTAACGACTAGCGGGCGTTACAATGAGCAGTTCTTC. Amino acids: CASSLTTSGRYNEQFF. The rearrangement links TRBV4-1 to TRBJ2-1, with TRBD2 matching 10 bases. The CDR3 is 16 amino acids. Germline V gene sequence: CDR1 MGHRA, CDR2 YSYEKL. Unmatched junction bases numbered 8, after V lost 5 bases and J lost 4 bases.

This clonotype was seen ten or more times. The conserved final phenylalanine or tryptophan is absent from the CDR3, which likely points to a read error. CDR3 amino acids: CASSLKRDGDYEQYS. For the CDR3, the DNA is TGTGCCAGCAGCCTAAAGCGGGACGGGGATTACGAGCAGTACTCC. This chain connects TRBV7-2 to TRBJ2-7; the match to TRBD2 covers 7 bases. Germline values: CDR1 SGHTA, CDR2 FQGNSA. Losses at the gene ends were 5 bases for V and 4 bases for J; bases not matched to a gene: 11. The CDR3 extends over 15 amino acids.